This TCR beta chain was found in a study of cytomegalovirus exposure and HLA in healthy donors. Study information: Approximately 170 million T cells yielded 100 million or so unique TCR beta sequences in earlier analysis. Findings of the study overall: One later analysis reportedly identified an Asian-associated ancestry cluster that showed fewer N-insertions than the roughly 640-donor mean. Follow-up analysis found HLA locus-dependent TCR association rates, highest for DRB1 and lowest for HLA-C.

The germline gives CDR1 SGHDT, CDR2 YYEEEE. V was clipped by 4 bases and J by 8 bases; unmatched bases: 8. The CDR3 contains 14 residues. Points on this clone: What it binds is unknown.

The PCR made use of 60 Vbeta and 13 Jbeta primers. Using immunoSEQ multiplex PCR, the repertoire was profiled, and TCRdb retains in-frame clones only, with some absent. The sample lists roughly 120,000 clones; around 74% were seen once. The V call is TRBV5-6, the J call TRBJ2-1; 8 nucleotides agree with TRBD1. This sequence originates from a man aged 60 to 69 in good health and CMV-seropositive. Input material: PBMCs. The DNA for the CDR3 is TGTGCCAGCAGCCTCGACAGGGGCTTCGATGAGCAGTTCTTC. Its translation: CASSLDRGFDEQFF.